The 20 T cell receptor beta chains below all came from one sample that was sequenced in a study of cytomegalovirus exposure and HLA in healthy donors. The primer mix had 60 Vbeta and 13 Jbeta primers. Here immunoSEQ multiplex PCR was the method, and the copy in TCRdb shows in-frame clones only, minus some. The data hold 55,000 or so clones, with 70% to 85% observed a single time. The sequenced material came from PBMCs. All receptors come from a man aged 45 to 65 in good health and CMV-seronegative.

CDR3 nucleotide sequence: TGTGCCAGCAGCTTAAACAGGGGTCAGGGTGGCTACACCTTC. It encodes CASSLNRGQGGYTF. This chain links TRBV7-3 with TRBJ1-2; 7 bases are shared with TRBD1. The CDR3 is 14 amino acids. Trimming took 1 base from V and 7 from J; bases not matched to a gene: 6. Germline V lookup: CDR1 SGHTA, CDR2 FQGTGA.

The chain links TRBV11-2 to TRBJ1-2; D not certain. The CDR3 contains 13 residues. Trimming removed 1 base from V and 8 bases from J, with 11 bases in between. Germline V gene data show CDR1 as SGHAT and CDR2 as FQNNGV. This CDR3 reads CASSLGSGSGYTF. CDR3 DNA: TGTGCCAGCAGCTTAGGGTCGGGGAGCGGCTACACCTTC.

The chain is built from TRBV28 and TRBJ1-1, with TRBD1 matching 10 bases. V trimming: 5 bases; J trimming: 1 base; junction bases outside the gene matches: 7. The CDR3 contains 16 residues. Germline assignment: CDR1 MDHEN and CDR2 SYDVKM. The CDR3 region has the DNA TGTGCCAGCAGTCCAAGACAGGGGGCCGGGAACACTGAAGCTTTCTTT. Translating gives CASSPRQGAGNTEAFF.

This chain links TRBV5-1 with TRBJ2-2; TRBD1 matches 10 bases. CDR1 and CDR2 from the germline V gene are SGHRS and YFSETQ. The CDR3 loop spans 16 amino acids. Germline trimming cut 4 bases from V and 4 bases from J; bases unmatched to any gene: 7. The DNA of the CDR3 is TGCGCCAGCAGCCCACGGGACAGGGGAATCACCGGGGAGCTGTTTTTT. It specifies CASSPRDRGITGELFF.

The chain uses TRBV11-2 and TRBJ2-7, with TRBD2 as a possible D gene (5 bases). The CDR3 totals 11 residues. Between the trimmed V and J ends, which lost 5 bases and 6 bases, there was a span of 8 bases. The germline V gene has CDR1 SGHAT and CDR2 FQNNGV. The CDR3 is CASSSGLEQYF. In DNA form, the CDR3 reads TGTGCCAGCAGCAGTGGACTCGAGCAGTACTTC.

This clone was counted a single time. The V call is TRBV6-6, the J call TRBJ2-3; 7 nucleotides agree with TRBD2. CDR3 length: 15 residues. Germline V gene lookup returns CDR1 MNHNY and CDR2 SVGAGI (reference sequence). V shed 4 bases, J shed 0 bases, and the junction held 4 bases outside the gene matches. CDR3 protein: CASSSGRDSTDTQYF. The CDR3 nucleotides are TGTGCCAGCAGTTCTGGGAGGGACAGCACAGATACGCAGTATTTT.

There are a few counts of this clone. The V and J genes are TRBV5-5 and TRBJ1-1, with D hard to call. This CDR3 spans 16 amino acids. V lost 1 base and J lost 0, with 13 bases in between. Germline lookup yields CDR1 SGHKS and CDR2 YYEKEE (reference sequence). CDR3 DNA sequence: TGTGCCAGCAGCTTGACGCCAGGCCGAATGAACACTGAAGCTTTCTTT. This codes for CASSLTPGRMNTEAFF.

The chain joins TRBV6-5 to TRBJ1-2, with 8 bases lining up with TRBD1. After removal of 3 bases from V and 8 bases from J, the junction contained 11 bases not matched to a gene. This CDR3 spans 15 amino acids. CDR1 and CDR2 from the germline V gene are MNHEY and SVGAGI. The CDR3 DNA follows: TGTGCCAGCAGTTATACGGACAGGGCGGCGGAAGGCTACACCTTC. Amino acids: CASSYTDRAAEGYTF.

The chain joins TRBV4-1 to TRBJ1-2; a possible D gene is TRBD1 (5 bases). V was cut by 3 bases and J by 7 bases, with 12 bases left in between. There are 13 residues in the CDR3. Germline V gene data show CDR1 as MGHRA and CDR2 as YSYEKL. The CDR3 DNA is TGCGCCAGCAGCCAGGGGGGAAAAAGTGGCTACACCTTC. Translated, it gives CASSQGGKSGYTF.

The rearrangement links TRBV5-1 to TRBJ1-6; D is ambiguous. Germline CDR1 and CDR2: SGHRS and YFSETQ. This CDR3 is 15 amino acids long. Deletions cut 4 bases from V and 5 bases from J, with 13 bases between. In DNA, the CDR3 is TGCGCCAGCAGCCTAAATACAGCTAATAATTCACCCCTCCACTTT. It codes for CASSLNTANNSPLHF. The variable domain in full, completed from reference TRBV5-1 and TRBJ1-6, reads KAGVTQTPRYLIKTRGQQVTLSCSPISGHRSVSWYQQTPGQGLQFLFEYFSETQRNKGNFPGRFSGRQFSNSRSEMNVSTLELGDSALYLCASSLNTANNSPLHFGNGTRLTVT.

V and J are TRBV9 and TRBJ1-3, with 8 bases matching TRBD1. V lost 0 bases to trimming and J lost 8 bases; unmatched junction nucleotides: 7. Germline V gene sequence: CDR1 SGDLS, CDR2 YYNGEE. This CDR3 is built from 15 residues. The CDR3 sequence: CASSVATTGADTIYF. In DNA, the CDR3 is TGTGCCAGCAGCGTAGCCACGACAGGGGCGGACACCATATATTTT. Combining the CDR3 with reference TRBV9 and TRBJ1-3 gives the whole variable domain DSGVTQTPKHLITATGQRVTLRCSPRSGDLSVYWYQQSLDQGLQFLIQYYNGEERAKGNILERFSAQQFPDLHSELNLSSLELGDSALYFCASSVATTGADTIYFGEGSWLTVV.

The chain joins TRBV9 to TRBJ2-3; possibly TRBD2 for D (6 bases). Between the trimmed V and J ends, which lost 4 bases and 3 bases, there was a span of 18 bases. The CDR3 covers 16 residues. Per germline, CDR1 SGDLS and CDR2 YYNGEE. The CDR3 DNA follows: TGTGCCAGCAGCAATCGGGACTCCCGAGGGACAGATACGCAGTATTTT. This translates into CASSNRDSRGTDTQYF.

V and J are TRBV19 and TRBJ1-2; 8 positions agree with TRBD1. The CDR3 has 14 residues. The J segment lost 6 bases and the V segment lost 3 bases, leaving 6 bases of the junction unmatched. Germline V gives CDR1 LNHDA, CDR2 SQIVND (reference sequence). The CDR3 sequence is CASSIRGQGHGYTF. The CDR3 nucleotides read TGTGCCAGTAGTATTCGAGGACAGGGACATGGCTACACCTTC.

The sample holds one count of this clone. CDR3 in amino acids: CASSRLPSSYNEQFF. The CDR3 coding sequence is TGTGCCAGCAGTCGACTCCCGAGCTCCTACAATGAGCAGTTCTTC. The chain couples TRBV27 to TRBJ2-1; no firm D call. The germline gives CDR1 MNHEY, CDR2 SMNVEV (reference sequence). V lost 5 bases and J 0 bases, leaving 11 bases between the germline ends. This CDR3 contains 15 residues.

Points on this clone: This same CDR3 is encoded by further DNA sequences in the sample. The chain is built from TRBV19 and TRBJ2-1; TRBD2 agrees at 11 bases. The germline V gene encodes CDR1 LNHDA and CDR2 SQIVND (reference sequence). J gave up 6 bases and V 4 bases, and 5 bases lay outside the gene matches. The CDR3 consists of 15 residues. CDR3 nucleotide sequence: TGTGCCAGTAGTAACATAGCGGGGGGGCGCAATGAGCAGTTCTTC. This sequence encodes CASSNIAGGRNEQFF.

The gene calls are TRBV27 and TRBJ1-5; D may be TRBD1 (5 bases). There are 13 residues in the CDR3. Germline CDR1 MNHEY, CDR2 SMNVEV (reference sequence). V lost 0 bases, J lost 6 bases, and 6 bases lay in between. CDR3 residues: CASSLSGAQPQHF. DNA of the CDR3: TGTGCCAGCAGTTTATCAGGGGCTCAGCCCCAGCATTTT.

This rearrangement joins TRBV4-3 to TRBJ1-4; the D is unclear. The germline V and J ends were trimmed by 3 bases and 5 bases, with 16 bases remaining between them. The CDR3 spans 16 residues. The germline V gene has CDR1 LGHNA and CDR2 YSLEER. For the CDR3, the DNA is TGCGCCAGCAGCCAGGATACGGGGTTGGAGAATGAAAAACTGTTTTTT. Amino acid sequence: CASSQDTGLENEKLFF.

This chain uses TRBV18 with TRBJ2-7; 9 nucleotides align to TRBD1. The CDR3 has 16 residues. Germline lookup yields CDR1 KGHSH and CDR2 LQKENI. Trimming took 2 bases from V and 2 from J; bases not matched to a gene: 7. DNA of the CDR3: TGTGCCAGCTCACCAACTATGGGACAGGGACCCTACGAGCAGTACTTC. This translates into CASSPTMGQGPYEQYF.

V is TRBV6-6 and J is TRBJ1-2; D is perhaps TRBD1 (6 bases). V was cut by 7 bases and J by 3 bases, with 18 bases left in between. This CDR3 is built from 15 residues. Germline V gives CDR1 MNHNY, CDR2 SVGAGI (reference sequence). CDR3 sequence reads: CASTLGQRLDYGYTF. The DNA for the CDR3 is TGTGCCAGCACGCTCGGACAGAGATTAGACTATGGCTACACCTTC.

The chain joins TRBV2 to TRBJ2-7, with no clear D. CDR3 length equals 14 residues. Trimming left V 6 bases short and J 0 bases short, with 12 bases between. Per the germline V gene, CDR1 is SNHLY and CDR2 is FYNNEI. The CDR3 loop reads CASRIFLSSYEQYF. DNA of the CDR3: TGTGCCAGCAGGATATTCCTGAGCTCCTACGAGCAGTACTTC.